The T cell receptor (beta chain) described here comes from a study of OX40 agonist ivuxolimab in advanced cancers. Study context: Every 2 weeks, patients received ivuxolimab intravenously, dosed at 0.01 to 10 mg/kg.

The CDR3 runs 13 residues. V was cut by 4 bases and J by 4 bases, with 10 bases left in between. The germline V gene has CDR1 GTSNPN and CDR2 SVGIG (reference sequence). The assay was immunoSEQ multiplex PCR, and TCRdb's table has in-frame clones only and misses some. The sample holds around 46,000 clones; approximately 88% are singletons and the top ten take approximately 12%. This clone was observed once. The specimen comprised CD4+ or CD8+ T cells sorted from blood, sampled in a trial of the OX40 agonist ivuxolimab. The clonotype was recovered from an adult with an advanced solid tumor such as melanoma, head and neck, liver or kidney cancer. This rearrangement joins TRBV30 to TRBJ1-4; unclear D gene. This CDR3 is CAWTRTHNEKLFF. The CDR3 nucleotides read TGTGCCTGGACCCGGACCCATAATGAAAAACTGTTTTTT.